The 32 T cell receptor beta chains below all came from one sample that was sequenced in a study of blood T cells in healthy people across ages. Next came a second PCR, run for roughly 6 to 11 cycles, which used a sample-barcoded 5' primer along with a J-beta primer mix. MiXCR, run by TCRdb on the 5' RACE reads, gives a single entry per CDR3 protein. The data hold approximately 1.5 million distinct CDR3 sequences, with almost 35% observed a single time. Sequences were obtained from blood. These receptors came from a woman aged 25 to 45 in good health.

This clonotype was seen more than once but under ten times. This chain links TRBV6-2 or TRBV6-3 with TRBJ2-1; 9 bases agree with TRBD1. The CDR3 consists of 18 residues. V was pared by 1 base and J by 4 bases, with 11 bases of the junction left unmatched. Germline-derived CDR1 and CDR2 are MNHEY and SVGEGT. CDR3 nucleotides: TGTGCCAGCAGTTACTGGGTCTCCGGGACAGGGATGTACAATGAGCAGTTCTTC. It is translated as CASSYWVSGTGMYNEQFF.

Only one count was recorded for this clonotype. The V gene is TRBV5-4, the J gene TRBJ2-2; 11 bases are shared with TRBD2. V shed 5 bases and J 5 bases; nucleotides not matched to a gene: 8. This CDR3 is 16 amino acids long. Per the germline V gene, CDR1 is SGHNT and CDR2 is YYREEE (reference sequence). DNA of the CDR3: TGTGCCAGCAGTCCTACTAGCGGGAGTGATACCGGGGAGCTGTTTTTT. This gives the protein CASSPTSGSDTGELFF. Using reference TRBV5-4 and TRBJ2-2 for the parts outside the CDR3, the full variable domain is ETGVTQSPTHLIKTRGQQVTLRCSSQSGHNTVSWYQQALGQGPQFIFQYYREEENGRGNFPPRFSGLQFPNYSSELNVNALELDDSALYLCASSPTSGSDTGELFFGEGSRLTVL.

This rearrangement joins TRBV18 to TRBJ1-6; D remains unclear. Looked up from germline, CDR1 is KGHSH and CDR2 is LQKENI. Trimming took off 3 bases at V and 5 bases at J, with 8 bases between the two ends. The CDR3 runs 14 residues. CDR3 loop: CASSPAGHNSPLHF. The CDR3 DNA follows: TGTGCCAGCTCACCGGCAGGCCATAATTCACCCCTCCACTTT. Looking up the rest from reference TRBV18 and TRBJ1-6 gives the full variable domain: NAGVMQNPRHLVRRRGQEARLRCSPMKGHSHVYWYRQLPEEGLKFMVYLQKENIIDESGMPKERFSAEFPKEGPSILRIQQVVRGDSAAYFCASSPAGHNSPLHFGNGTRLTVT.

The V call is TRBV14, the J call TRBJ2-7, with D maybe TRBD2 (5 bases). The J call may be in error: the DNA end matches TRBJ2-5 better. The V gene's germline CDR1 is SGHDN and CDR2 FVKESK. CDR3 size: 13 residues. DNA for the CDR3: TGTGCCAGCAGCCAAGAGTGGACTGGGACCCAGTACTTC. It encodes CASSQEWTGTQYF.

As to this clonotype: Germline is not matched at one junction end, which may reflect a read error. The V call is TRBV7-2, the J call TRBJ1-1, with D maybe TRBD1 (5 bases). The CDR3 sequence is 13 residues long. Germline loops: CDR1 SGHTA, CDR2 FQGNSA. CDR3 protein: CASSKTARGEVFF. The CDR3 DNA reads TGTGCCAGCAGCAAGACAGCGAGAGGTGAAGTTTTCTTT.

Ten or more counts support this clonotype. This sequence joins TRBV28 and TRBJ2-7; D remains unclear. From germline, CDR1 is MDHEN and CDR2 SYDVKM. CDR3 length: 14 residues. V dropped 3 bases and J dropped 7 bases, with 16 bases sitting between them. CDR3 in amino acids: CASSFVGRAYEQYF. The DNA of the CDR3 is TGTGCCAGCAGTTTTGTTGGACGGGCTTATGAGCAGTACTTC.

This clonotype was seen a handful of times. The rearrangement links TRBV20-1 to TRBJ2-4; maybe TRBD1 (6 bases). The end of the DNA aligns better with TRBJ2-7, so the J call may be wrong. Germline-derived CDR1 and CDR2 are DFQATT and SNEGSKA (reference sequence). CDR3 length: 14 amino acids. The CDR3 spells CSARRGGSRDEQYF. DNA of the CDR3: TGCAGTGCTAGGCGAGGGGGATCCCGTGACGAGCAGTACTTC.

There are a few counts of this clonotype. The chain carries TRBV7-9 and TRBJ2-5; no clear D. The closer fit of TRBJ2-7 to the DNA end suggests the J call may be wrong. This CDR3 is built from 14 residues. CDR1 and CDR2 from the germline V gene are SEHNR and FQNEAQ (reference sequence). DNA of the CDR3: TGTGCCAGCAGCCAGGTTTGTAAGAGTCTCGAGCAGTACTTC. Translating gives CASSQVCKSLEQYF.

This clonotype was found many times. This chain joins TRBV20-1 and TRBJ2-3; D gene uncertain. CDR1 DFQATT and CDR2 SNEGSKA come from the germline V gene (reference sequence). Trimming pared 5 bases from V and 2 bases from J, leaving 2 bases between. The CDR3 loop spans 10 amino acids. In DNA form, the CDR3 reads TGCAGTGCTTACACAGATACGCAGTATTTT. It specifies CSAYTDTQYF.

The chain couples TRBV5-1 to TRBJ2-5; D possibly corresponds to TRBD2 (6 bases). With the DNA end fitting TRBJ2-7 better, the J assignment may be wrong. The CDR3 extends over 16 amino acids. Germline CDR1 reads SGHRS; CDR2 reads YFSETQ. The chain's CDR3 is CASSLGYTGLDHEQYF. CDR3 bases: TGCGCCAGCAGCTTGGGTTATACGGGACTCGATCACGAGCAGTACTTC.

Turning to this clonotype: Sequence at one end of the junction differs from germline and may be a read error. The chain employs TRBV2 and TRBJ2-7; TRBD2 matches 7 bases. The CDR3 length is 17 residues. Germline V gene lookup returns CDR1 SNHLY and CDR2 FYNNEI. The CDR3 DNA is TGTGCCAGCAGTGAAGCGCTTCAGGCGGGAGTTCGGTACGGGCAGTACTTC. Its translation is CASSEALQAGVRYGQYF.

This clonotype showed up just a few times. The V call is TRBV29-1, the J call TRBJ2-5, with D possibly being TRBD1 (5 bases). V shed 4 bases and J shed 4 bases, with 10 bases lying between them. Germline V CDR1 and CDR2: SQVTM, ANQGSEA. There are 12 residues in the CDR3. In nucleotides, the CDR3 is TGCAGCGTTGTAGGGGCCGGAGAGACCCAGTACTTC. Its translation is CSVVGAGETQYF.

The chain links TRBV19 to TRBJ1-5; D is perhaps TRBD1 (5 bases). V lost 8 bases and J 7 bases, leaving 15 bases between the germline ends. Looked up from germline, CDR1 is LNHDA and CDR2 is SQIVND (reference sequence). This CDR3 spans 13 amino acids. Written as DNA, the CDR3 is TGTGCCAGTGTCAGGGACGACCGGCAGCCCCAGCATTTT. It yields the protein CASVRDDRQPQHF.

This chain uses TRBV2 with TRBJ2-7, with 8 bases aligning to TRBD2. CDR3 length: 15 residues. Trimming removed 6 bases from V and 3 bases from J; junction bases left unmatched: 10. CDR1 and CDR2 from the germline V gene are SNHLY and FYNNEI. The CDR3 reads CASSTSATSDYEQYF. The DNA for the CDR3 is TGTGCCAGCAGCACCTCCGCGACTAGCGACTACGAGCAGTACTTC.

The V gene is TRBV7-9, the J gene TRBJ2-5, with TRBD1 identical over 11 bases. CDR1 is SEHNR and CDR2 is FQNEAQ in the germline V gene (reference sequence). CDR3 length: 14 residues. Germline trimming cut 4 bases from V and 11 bases from J; bases unmatched to any gene: 9. For the CDR3, the DNA is TGTGCCAGCAGCTACAGGACAGGGGGCGGTGAGCAGTACTTC. Encoded protein: CASSYRTGGGEQYF.

The V call is TRBV21-1, the J call TRBJ1-2; the D call TRBD1 from the table was never checked on the DNA. TRBV21-1 represents a pseudogene. This CDR3 is built from 14 residues. CDR3 DNA sequence: TGTGCCAGCAGCAAAAGGGCACAGGGGGCTCCCGGCACCTTC. It codes for CASSKRAQGAPGTF.

The rearrangement joins TRBV27 to TRBJ2-1, with 9 bases that match TRBD2. V shed 1 base and J 5 bases; nucleotides not matched to a gene: 12. The germline CDR1 and CDR2 sequences are MNHEY and SMNVEV (reference sequence). There are 18 residues in the CDR3. CDR3 DNA: TGTGCCAGCAGTTTATATGGCGGGAGGGGTTTCCTCGACAATGAGCAGTTCTTC. It encodes CASSLYGGRGFLDNEQFF.

The V and J genes are TRBV4-2 and TRBJ1-4; no reliable D call. The CDR3 runs to 15 residues. V was trimmed by 5 bases and J by 1 base, leaving 11 bases between them. CDR1 and CDR2 from the germline V gene are LGHNA and YNFKEQ. CDR3 sequence: CASSSMRETNEKLFF. The CDR3 nucleotides are TGTGCCAGCAGCTCCATGAGGGAAACTAATGAAAAACTGTTTTTT.

The chain uses TRBV18 and TRBJ2-6, with D possibly matching TRBD2 (7 bases). The CDR3 sequence is 16 residues long. V dropped 6 bases and J dropped 1 base, with 13 bases sitting between them. Germline V gene sequence: CDR1 KGHSH, CDR2 LQKENI. The DNA for the CDR3 is TGTGCCAGCTCTTCACGGGGGGCTTCTGGGGCCAACGTCCTGACTTTC. It encodes CASSSRGASGANVLTF.

This clonotype was seen many times. The J gene is TRBJ1-2, the V gene TRBV29-1; D is unclear. The CDR3 has 17 amino acids. Germline CDR1 and CDR2: SQVTM and ANQGSEA. V was clipped by 0 bases and J by 4 bases, with 21 bases between them. CDR3 amino acids: CSVEEGGWTATGYGYTF. CDR3 in DNA: TGCAGCGTTGAAGAAGGTGGGTGGACGGCTACGGGCTATGGCTACACCTTC.

This chain joins TRBV20-1 and TRBJ2-5; 9 bases agree with TRBD2. The CDR3 runs to 17 residues. V lost 0 bases and J lost 5; bases outside the gene matches: 13. Germline CDR1 is DFQATT and CDR2 is SNEGSKA (reference sequence). The CDR3 region is CSARDSHGGGASETQYF. The CDR3 DNA follows: TGCAGTGCTAGAGACTCTCACGGCGGGGGGGCCTCGGAGACCCAGTACTTC.

Only a few counts were recorded for this clonotype. V gene TRBV20-1 combines with J gene TRBJ2-5, with 11 bases aligning to TRBD2. With the DNA end fitting TRBJ2-7 better, the J assignment may be wrong. Germline-derived CDR1 and CDR2 are DFQATT and SNEGSKA (reference sequence). This CDR3 region has 14 residues. CDR3 bases: TGCAGTGCTAGAGAGCTTAGCGGGAGGGACGAGCAGTACTTC. As protein: CSARELSGRDEQYF.

In DNA, the CDR3 is TGCAGTGCTAGAGGGGACCGAGGGGGCTACACCTTC. Residues: CSARGDRGGYTF. The V gene is TRBV20-1, the J gene TRBJ1-2; D is perhaps TRBD1 (5 bases). In germline, CDR1 is DFQATT, CDR2 SNEGSKA (reference sequence). Between the trimmed V and J ends, which lost 1 base and 8 bases, there was a span of 11 bases. The CDR3 has 12 amino acids.

The genes are TRBV4-1 and TRBJ2-5; tentative D call: TRBD2 (5 bases). The CDR3 has 16 amino acids. The V gene lost 1 base and the J gene lost 0 bases, with 12 bases spanning the gap. Germline V gene lookup returns CDR1 MGHRA and CDR2 YSYEKL. CDR3: CASSQVVTRDQETQYF. The CDR3 DNA sequence: TGCGCCAGCAGCCAAGTTGTGACGCGGGACCAAGAGACCCAGTACTTC.

Only a few counts were recorded for this clonotype. V usage is TRBV24-1 and J usage is TRBJ2-3, with 9 nucleotides matching TRBD1. Germline V gives CDR1 KGHDR, CDR2 SFDVKD. The CDR3 spans 21 residues. The junction had 22 bases not matched to a gene; V was cut back by 5 bases and J by 2 bases. The CDR3 spells CATSGASGQGGARDSTDTQYF. The CDR3 DNA follows: TGTGCCACCAGTGGGGCTTCGGGACAGGGTGGTGCGCGGGACTCCACAGATACGCAGTATTTT.

By frequency in the sample, this clonotype is medium-sized. The chain combines TRBV4-2 with TRBJ2-3; D perhaps matches TRBD2 (7 bases). CDR3 length: 15 residues. V was shortened by 6 bases and J by 0 bases, with 13 bases between the two germline ends. CDR1 LGHNA and CDR2 YNFKEQ come from the germline V gene. The CDR3 region has the DNA TGTGCCAGCAGTGGCGGGGGCCCTAGCACAGATACGCAGTATTTT. Its protein product is CASSGGGPSTDTQYF.

This clonotype was counted between two and nine times. The chain joins TRBV16 to TRBJ2-7, with 9 bases lining up with TRBD1. This CDR3 has 13 amino acids. V trimming: 5 bases; J trimming: 9 bases; junction bases outside the gene matches: 8. Germline V gives CDR1 KGHSY, CDR2 FQNENV. CDR3 coding DNA: TGTGCCAGCAGCGTGGGACAGGGATATTGGCAGTACTTC. Translation: CASSVGQGYWQYF.

This clonotype has a count of ten or more. The chain joins TRBV20-1 to TRBJ2-7; D is unresolved. The CDR3 spans 10 residues. V was cut by 1 base and J by 3 bases, with 1 base left in between. From germline, CDR1 is DFQATT and CDR2 SNEGSKA (reference sequence). In DNA, the CDR3 is TGCAGTGCTAGAGTCTACGAGCAGTACTTC. Protein: CSARVYEQYF.

The J gene is TRBJ2-3, the V gene TRBV6-5, with D tentatively TRBD2 (6 bases). Germline lookup yields CDR1 MNHEY and CDR2 SVGAGI. Trimming stripped 7 bases from V and 5 bases from J, with 19 bases between. There are 15 residues in the CDR3. The CDR3 protein is CASMNRGRNRDTQYF. The DNA of the CDR3 is TGTGCCAGCATGAACAGAGGGAGGAATAGAGATACGCAGTATTTT.

On this clonotype itself: The junction and the germline gene differ at one end; a read error may be behind it. This chain connects TRBV28 to TRBJ2-5; D remains ambiguous. This CDR3 contains 15 residues. Germline V gene data show CDR1 as MDHEN and CDR2 as SYDVKM. The CDR3 reads CANSLSVSPRETQYF. The CDR3, as DNA: TGTGCCAACAGTTTATCGGTTAGCCCTCGGGAGACCCAGTACTTC.

The chain links TRBV6-5 to TRBJ2-7; 7 nucleotides align to TRBD2. V gave up 0 bases and J gave up 6 bases; unmatched junction bases: 5. The CDR3 is 14 amino acids. Germline values: CDR1 MNHEY, CDR2 SVGAGI. DNA of the CDR3: TGTGCCAGCAGTTACTCTCGACTAGCTTTCGAGCAGTACTTC. It yields the protein CASSYSRLAFEQYF.

This clonotype was observed a handful of times. CDR3 residues: CASSQGGVGSNYGYTF. Written as DNA, the CDR3 is TGCGCCAGCAGCCAAGGAGGGGTCGGCTCTAACTATGGCTACACCTTC. The rearrangement links TRBV4-1 to TRBJ1-2; D is possibly TRBD1 (5 bases). Trimming took 1 base from V and 0 from J, leaving 12 bases between them. Germline assignment: CDR1 MGHRA and CDR2 YSYEKL. This CDR3 is 16 amino acids long.